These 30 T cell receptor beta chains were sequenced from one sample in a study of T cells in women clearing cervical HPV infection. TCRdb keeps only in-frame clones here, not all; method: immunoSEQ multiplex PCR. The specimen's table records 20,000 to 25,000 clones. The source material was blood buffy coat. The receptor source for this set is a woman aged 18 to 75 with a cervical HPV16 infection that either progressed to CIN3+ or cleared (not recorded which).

CDR3 DNA, as far as it was read: TGTGCCAGCAGCAGAACAGGGAATTCACCC. The encoded protein is CASSRTGNSP. The entire CDR3 sequence reads CASSRTGNSPLHF. The rearrangement joins TRBV11-3 to TRBJ1-6; maybe TRBD1 (6 bases). The CDR3 end falls 3 residues outside the read, so it is completed with the germline J gene. Trimming stripped 5 bases from V and 7 bases from J, with 9 bases between. Germline V gene sequence: CDR1 SGHNT, CDR2 YENEEA. The CDR3 loop spans 13 amino acids.

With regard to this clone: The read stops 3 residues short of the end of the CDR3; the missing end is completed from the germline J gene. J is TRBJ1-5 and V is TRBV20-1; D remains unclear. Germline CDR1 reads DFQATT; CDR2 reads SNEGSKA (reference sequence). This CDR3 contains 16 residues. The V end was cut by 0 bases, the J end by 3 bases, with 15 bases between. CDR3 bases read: TGCAGTGCTAGAGATATGGCTTTTTTTACCAATCAGCCC. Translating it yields CSARDMAFFTNQP. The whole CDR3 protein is CSARDMAFFTNQPQHF.

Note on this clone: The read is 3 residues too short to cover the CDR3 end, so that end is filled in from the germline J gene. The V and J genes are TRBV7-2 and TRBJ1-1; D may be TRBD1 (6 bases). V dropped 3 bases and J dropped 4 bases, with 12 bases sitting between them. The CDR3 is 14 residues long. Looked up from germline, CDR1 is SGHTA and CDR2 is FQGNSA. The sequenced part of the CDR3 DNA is TGTGCCAGCAGCTTGCAGGGGAAGGGCACTGAA. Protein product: CASSLQGKGTE. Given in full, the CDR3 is CASSLQGKGTEAFF.

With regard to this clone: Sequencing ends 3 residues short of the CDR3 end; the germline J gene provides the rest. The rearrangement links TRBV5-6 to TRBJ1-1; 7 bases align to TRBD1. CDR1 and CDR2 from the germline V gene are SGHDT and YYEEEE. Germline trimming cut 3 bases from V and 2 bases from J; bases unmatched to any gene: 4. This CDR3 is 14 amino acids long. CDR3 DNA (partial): TGTGCCAGCAGCTACCGGGACAGAAACACTGAA. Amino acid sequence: CASSYRDRNTE. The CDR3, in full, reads CASSYRDRNTEAFF. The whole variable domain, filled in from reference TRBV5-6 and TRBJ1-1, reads DAGVTQSPTHLIKTRGQQVTLRCSPKSGHDTVSWYQQALGQGPQFIFQYYEEEERQRGNFPDRFSGHQFPNYSSELNVNALLLGDSALYLCASSYRDRNTEAFFGQGTRLTVV.

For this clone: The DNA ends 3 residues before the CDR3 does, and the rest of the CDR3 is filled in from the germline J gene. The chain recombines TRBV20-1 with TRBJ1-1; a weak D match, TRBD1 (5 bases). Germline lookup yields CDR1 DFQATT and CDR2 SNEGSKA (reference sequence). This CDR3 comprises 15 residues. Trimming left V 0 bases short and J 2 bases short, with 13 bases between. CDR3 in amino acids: CSAREPGDGNTEAFF. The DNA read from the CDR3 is TGCAGTGCTAGAGAACCGGGGGACGGAAACACTGAA.

CDR3 sequence reads: CSARVHGGGYTF. The sequenced CDR3 bases are TGCAGTGCTAGAGTCCACGGCGGTGGC. V usage is TRBV20-1 and J usage is TRBJ1-2; D ambiguous. The read stops 3 residues short of the end of the CDR3; the missing end is completed from the germline J gene. The V gene's germline CDR1 is DFQATT and CDR2 SNEGSKA (reference sequence). V shed 1 base and J shed 7 bases, with 10 bases lying between them. The CDR3 loop spans 12 amino acids.

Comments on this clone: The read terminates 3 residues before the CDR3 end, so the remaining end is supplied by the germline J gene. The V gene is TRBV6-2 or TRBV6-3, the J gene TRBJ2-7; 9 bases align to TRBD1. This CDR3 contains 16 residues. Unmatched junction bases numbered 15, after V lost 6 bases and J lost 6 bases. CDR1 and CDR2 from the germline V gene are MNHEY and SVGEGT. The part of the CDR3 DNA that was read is TGTGCCAGCAGATACCCTCCGGGACAGGGACTGGTCGAG. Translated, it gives CASRYPPGQGLVE. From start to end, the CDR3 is CASRYPPGQGLVEQYF.

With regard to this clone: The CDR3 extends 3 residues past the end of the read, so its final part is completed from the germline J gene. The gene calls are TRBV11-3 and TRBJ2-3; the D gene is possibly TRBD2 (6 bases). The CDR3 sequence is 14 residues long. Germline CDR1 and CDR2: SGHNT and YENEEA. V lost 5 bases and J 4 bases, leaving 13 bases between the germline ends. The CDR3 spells CASSKTTRPDTQYF. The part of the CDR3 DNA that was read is TGTGCCAGCAGCAAAACGACTAGACCAGATACG.

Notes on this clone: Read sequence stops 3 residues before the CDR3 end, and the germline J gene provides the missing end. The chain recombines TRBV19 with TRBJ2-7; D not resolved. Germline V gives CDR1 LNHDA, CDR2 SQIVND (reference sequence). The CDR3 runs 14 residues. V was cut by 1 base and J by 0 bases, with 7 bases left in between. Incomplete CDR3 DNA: TGTGCCAGTAGTATAGGGCCTGGCTCCTACGAG. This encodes CASSIGPGSYE. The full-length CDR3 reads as CASSIGPGSYEQYF.

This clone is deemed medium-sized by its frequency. The CDR3 DNA, read in part, is TGTGCCTGGACTCAGAGGGGGAGAAGGACAGATACG. The encoded protein is CAWTQRGRRTDT. The complete CDR3 reads CAWTQRGRRTDTQYF. The V gene is TRBV30, the J gene TRBJ2-3; weak D call: TRBD1 (6 bases). The CDR3 end lies 3 residues beyond the end of the read and is filled in from the germline J gene. The length of the CDR3 is 15 residues. Germline lookup yields CDR1 GTSNPN and CDR2 SVGIG (reference sequence). The germline V and J ends were trimmed by 4 bases and 3 bases, with 17 bases remaining between them.

CDR3 DNA, as far as it was read: TGTGCCAGCAGTCCCTTTGAGACAGGGCTAGCGGGCGAG. It encodes CASSPFETGLAGE. The CDR3 reads in full as CASSPFETGLAGEAFF. V is TRBV7-6 and J is TRBJ1-1; 7 bases fit TRBD1. The read comes to an end 3 residues before the CDR3 does, leaving the germline J gene to fill in the end. CDR1 is SGHVS, CDR2 FNYEAQ, per germline. The CDR3 is made up of 16 amino acids.

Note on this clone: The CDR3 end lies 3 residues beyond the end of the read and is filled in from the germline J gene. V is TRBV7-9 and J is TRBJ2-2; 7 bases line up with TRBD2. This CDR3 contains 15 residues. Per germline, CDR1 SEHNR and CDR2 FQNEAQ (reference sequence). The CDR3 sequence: CASSLDGGTNEKLFF. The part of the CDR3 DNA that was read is TGTGCCAGCAGCTTAGATGGGGGGACTAATGAAAAG.

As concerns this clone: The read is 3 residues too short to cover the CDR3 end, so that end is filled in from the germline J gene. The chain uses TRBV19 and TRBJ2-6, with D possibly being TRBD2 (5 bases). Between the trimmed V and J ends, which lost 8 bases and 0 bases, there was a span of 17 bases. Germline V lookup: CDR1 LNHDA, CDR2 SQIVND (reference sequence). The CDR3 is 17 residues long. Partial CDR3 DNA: TGTGCCAGTTCCCGAACAGTCACTAGCTCTGGGGCCAACGTC. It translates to CASSRTVTSSGANV. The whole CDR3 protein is CASSRTVTSSGANVLTF.

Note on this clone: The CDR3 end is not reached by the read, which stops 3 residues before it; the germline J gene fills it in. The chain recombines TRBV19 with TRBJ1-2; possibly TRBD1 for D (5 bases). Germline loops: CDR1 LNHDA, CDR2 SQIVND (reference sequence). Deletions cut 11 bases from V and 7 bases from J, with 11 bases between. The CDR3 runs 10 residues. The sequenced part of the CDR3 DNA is TGTGCCGCGGGGGTTGGTGGC. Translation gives CAAGVGG. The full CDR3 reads CAAGVGGYTF.

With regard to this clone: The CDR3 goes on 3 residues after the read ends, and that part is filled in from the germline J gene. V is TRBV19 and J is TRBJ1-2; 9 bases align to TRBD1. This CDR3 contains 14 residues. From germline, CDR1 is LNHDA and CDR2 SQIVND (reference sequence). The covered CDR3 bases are TGTGCCAGTAGTACCCAGGACAGGGGCTACGAC. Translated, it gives CASSTQDRGYD. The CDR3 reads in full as CASSTQDRGYDYTF.

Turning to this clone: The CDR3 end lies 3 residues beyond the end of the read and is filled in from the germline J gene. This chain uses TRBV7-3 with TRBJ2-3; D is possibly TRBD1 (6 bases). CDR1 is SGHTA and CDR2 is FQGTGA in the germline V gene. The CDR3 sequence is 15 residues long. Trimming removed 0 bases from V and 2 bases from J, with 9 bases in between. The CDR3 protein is CASSLTGAITDTQYF. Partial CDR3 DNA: TGTGCCAGCAGCTTAACGGGGGCGATCACAGATACG.

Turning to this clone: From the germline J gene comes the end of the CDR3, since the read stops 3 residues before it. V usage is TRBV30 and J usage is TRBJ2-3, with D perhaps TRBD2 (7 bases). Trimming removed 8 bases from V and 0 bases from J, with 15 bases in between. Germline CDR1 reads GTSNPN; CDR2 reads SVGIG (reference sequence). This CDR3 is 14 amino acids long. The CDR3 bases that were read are TGTGCCGCTAGACGGGGGGCAAGCACAGATACG. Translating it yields CAARRGASTDT. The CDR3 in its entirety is CAARRGASTDTQYF.

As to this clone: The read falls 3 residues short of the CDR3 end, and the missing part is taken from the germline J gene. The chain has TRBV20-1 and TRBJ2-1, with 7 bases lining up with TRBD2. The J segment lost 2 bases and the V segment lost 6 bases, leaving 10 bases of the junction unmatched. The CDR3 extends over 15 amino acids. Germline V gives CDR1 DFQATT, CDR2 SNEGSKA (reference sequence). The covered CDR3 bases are TGCAGTGCCATCAACCCGGGGGGAACCTACAATGAG. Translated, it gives CSAINPGGTYNE. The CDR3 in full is CSAINPGGTYNEQFF.

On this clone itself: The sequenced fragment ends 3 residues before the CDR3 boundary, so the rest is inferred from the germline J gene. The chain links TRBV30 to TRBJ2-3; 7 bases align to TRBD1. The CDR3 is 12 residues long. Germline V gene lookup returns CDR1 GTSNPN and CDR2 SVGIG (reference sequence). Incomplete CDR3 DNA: TGTGCCCGGGGACAGAATCAAGAGACG. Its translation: CARGQNQET. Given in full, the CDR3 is CARGQNQETQYF.

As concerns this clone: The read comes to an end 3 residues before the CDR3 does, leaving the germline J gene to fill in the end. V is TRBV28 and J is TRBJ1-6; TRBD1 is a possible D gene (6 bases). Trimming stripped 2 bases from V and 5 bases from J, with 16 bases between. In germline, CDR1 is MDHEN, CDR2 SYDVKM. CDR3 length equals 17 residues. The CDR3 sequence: CASSLPVPGTHNSPLHF. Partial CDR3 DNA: TGTGCCAGCAGTTTACCCGTACCCGGGACACATAATTCACCC.

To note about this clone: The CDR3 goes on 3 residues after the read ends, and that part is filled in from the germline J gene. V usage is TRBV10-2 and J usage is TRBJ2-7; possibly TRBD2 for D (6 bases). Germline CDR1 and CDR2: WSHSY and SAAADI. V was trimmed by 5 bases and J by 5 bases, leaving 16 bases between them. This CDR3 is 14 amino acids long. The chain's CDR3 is CASSTGLGSNEQYF. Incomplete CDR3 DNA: TGCGCCAGCAGTACGGGACTGGGCAGCAACGAG.

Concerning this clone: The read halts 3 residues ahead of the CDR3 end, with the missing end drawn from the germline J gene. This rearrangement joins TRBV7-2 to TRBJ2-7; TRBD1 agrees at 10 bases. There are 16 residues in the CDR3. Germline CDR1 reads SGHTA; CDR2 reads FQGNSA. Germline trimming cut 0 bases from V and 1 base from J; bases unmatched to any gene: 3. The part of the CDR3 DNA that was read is TGTGCCAGCAGCTTAGCCGGGACAGGGGTATCCTACGAG. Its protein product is CASSLAGTGVSYE. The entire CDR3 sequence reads CASSLAGTGVSYEQYF.

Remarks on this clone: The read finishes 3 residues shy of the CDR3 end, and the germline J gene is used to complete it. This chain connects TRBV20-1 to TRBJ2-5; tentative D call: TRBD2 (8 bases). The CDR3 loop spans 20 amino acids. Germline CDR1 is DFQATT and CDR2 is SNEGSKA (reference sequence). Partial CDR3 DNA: TGCAGTGCTACACAAGGGAACTTGGCGGGGGGTCGGACAGGCACAGATACC. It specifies CSATQGNLAGGRTGTDT. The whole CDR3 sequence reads CSATQGNLAGGRTGTDTQYF.

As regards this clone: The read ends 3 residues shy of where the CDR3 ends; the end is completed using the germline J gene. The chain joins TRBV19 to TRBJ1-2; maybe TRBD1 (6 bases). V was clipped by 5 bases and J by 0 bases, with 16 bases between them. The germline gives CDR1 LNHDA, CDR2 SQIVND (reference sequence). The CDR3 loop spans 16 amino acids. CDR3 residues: CASSLFGQPTNYGYTF. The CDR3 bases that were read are TGTGCCAGTAGTCTGTTCGGACAGCCCACTAACTATGGC.

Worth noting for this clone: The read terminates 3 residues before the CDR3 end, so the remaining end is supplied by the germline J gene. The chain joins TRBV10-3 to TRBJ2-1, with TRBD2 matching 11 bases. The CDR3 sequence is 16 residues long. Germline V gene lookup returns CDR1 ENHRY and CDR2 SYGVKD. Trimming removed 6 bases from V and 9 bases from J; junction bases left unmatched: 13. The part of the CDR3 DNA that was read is TGTGCCATCAGGGACAATAGCGGGGGGGGTTCTTCTGAG. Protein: CAIRDNSGGGSSE. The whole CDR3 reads CAIRDNSGGGSSEQFF.

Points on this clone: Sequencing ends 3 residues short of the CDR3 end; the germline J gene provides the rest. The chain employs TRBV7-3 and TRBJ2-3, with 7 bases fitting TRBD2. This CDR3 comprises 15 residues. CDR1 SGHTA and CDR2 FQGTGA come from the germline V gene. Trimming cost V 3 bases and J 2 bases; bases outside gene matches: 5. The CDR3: CASSFSGAVTDTQYF. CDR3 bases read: TGTGCCAGCAGCTTCAGCGGGGCCGTCACAGATACG.

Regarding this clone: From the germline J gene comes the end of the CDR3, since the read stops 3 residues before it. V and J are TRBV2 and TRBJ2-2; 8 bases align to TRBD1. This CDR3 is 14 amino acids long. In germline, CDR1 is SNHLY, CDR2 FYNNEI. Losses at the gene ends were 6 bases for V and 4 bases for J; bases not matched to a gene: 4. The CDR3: CASRVTGGTGELFF. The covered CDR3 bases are TGTGCCAGCAGGGTTACAGGGGGCACCGGGGAG.

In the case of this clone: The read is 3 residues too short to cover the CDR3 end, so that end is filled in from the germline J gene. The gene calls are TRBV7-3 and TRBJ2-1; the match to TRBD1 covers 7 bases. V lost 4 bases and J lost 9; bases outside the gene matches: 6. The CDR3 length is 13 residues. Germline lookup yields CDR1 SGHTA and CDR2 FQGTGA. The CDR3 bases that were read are TGTGCCAGCAGCTCCGGGACAGTCGGTGAG. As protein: CASSSGTVGE. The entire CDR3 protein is CASSSGTVGEQFF.

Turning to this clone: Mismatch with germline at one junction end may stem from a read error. The CDR3 region is CASSLVQGPTNGKLFF. The sequenced CDR3 bases are TGTGCCAGCAGTTTAGTACAGGGACCAACTAATGGAAAA. The chain couples TRBV28 to TRBJ1-4; D may be TRBD1 (6 bases). The read terminates 3 residues ahead of where the CDR3 ends, so the germline J gene completes it. Looked up from germline, CDR1 is MDHEN and CDR2 is SYDVKM. The CDR3 runs to 16 residues.

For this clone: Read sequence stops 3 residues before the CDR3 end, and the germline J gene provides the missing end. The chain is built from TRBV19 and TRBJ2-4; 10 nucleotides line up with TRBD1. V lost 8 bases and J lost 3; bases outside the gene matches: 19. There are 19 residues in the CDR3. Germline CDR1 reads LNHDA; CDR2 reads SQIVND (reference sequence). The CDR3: CASAVSGTGEFRVKNIQYF. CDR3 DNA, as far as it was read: TGTGCCAGTGCCGTTTCGGGGACAGGGGAGTTTCGGGTCAAAAACATT.